This TCR beta chain was obtained from a study of blood T cell repertoires in COVID-19. Across the whole study: COVID-19 samples collected from the United States, Italy and Spain covered acute and convalescent phases. Sources were T cells, B-cell-depleted T cells, or PBMCs; the material itself was cDNA or gDNA.

The CDR3 has 18 amino acids. In germline, CDR1 is LGHDT, CDR2 YNNKEL (reference sequence). V shed 2 bases and J 4 bases; nucleotides not matched to a gene: 16. The data were produced by immunoSEQ multiplex PCR, yet TCRdb's version contains in-frame clones alone and is incomplete. The data show some 270,000 clones, roughly nine tenths seen once. The source material was PBMCs or T cells enriched from blood (not recorded which). V and J are TRBV3-1 (or the pseudogene TRBV3-2) and TRBJ1-2; 7 nucleotides align to TRBD1. The receptor was derived from a woman in her forties who had recovered from COVID-19. The CDR3 is CASSQIVTGTLKTYGYTF. In DNA, the CDR3 is TGTGCCAGCAGCCAAATAGTGACAGGGACCCTAAAAACCTATGGCTACACCTTC.